This TCR beta chain appears in the sequencing data of a study of blood T cell repertoires in COVID-19. Study summary: T cells, B-cell-depleted T cells, or PBMCs supplied cDNA or gDNA.

V was cut by 7 bases and J by 0 bases, with 10 bases left in between. The CDR3 is 13 residues long. The germline gives CDR1 MNHEY, CDR2 SMNVEV (reference sequence). This clone has just a few counts. Within the 2 weeks before study entry, each person in the exposed group met a COVID-19 case. Under the authors' procedure: Reference gene primer amplification gave estimated nucleated cell counts. Libraries were prepared by immunoSEQ multiplex PCR; TCRdb keeps only in-frame clonotypes and omits some of them. V and J calls and clone size are given by that table; D and trimming were obtained from the DNA. The table includes about 430,000 clones, over 75% detected once.

The sequenced sample consisted of PBMCs or T cells enriched from blood (not recorded which). This sequence was found in a woman between 18 and 30 years old who had been exposed to COVID-19. J is TRBJ2-7 and V is TRBV27; perhaps TRBD1 as D (5 bases). CDR3 coding DNA: TGTGCCAGCAAGACAGCCAGCTCCTACGAGCAGTACTTC. Amino acid sequence: CASKTASSYEQYF.